A single sample gave rise to the 4 T cell receptor beta chains below, sequenced in a study of CD8 T cells in Susac syndrome. Random-hexamer reverse transcription was applied to roughly 0.5 to 1 ug RNA. TCRdb ran MiXCR on the immunoSEQ multiplex PCR reads and lists one entry per CDR3 protein. The data show 150,000 to 200,000 distinct CDR3 sequences, roughly 95% seen once. Sequencing was carried out using CD4+ T cells from PBMCs. These receptors all come from a human donor in good health.

The chain has TRBV29-1 and TRBJ2-7; no definite D call. Germline CDR1 reads SQVTM; CDR2 reads ANQGSEA. The CDR3 consists of 11 residues. Trimming left V 4 bases short and J 1 base short, with 5 bases between. The CDR3 reads CSVALSYEQYF. The CDR3 bases are TGCAGCGTTGCTCTGTCCTACGAGCAGTACTTC.

This clonotype was seen a few times. J is TRBJ2-5 and V is TRBV7-9; a possible D gene is TRBD1 (5 bases). V gave up 1 base and J gave up 4 bases, with 7 bases separating them. The CDR3 sequence is 13 residues long. Germline V gives CDR1 SEHNR, CDR2 FQNEAQ (reference sequence). The CDR3 region has the DNA TGTGCCAGCAGCTTAGGACAGTTAGAGACCCAGTACTTC. Encoded protein: CASSLGQLETQYF.

This chain uses TRBV7-9 with TRBJ2-4; D is perhaps TRBD2 (5 bases). The germline V gene encodes CDR1 SEHNR and CDR2 FQNEAQ (reference sequence). The CDR3 is 19 residues long. Trimming pared 5 bases from V and 6 bases from J, leaving 29 bases between. CDR3 in amino acids: CASSRYMGWLTGYGNIQYF. CDR3 in DNA: TGTGCCAGCAGCCGTTATATGGGCTGGCTAACGGGGTATGGAAACATTCAGTACTTC.

The rearrangement links TRBV29-1 to TRBJ1-2, with a weak D call TRBD1 (6 bases). Per the germline V gene, CDR1 is SQVTM and CDR2 is ANQGSEA. The CDR3 runs 12 residues. V dropped 4 bases and J dropped 4 bases, with 10 bases sitting between them. The CDR3 DNA follows: TGCAGCGTTGTAAACAGGGCCTATGGCTACACCTTC. It encodes CSVVNRAYGYTF. The full variable domain, completed using reference TRBV29-1 and TRBJ1-2, is SAVISQKPSRDICQRGTSLTIQCQVDSQVTMMFWYRQQPGQSLTLIATANQGSEATYESGFVIDKFPISRPNLTFSTLTVSNMSPEDSSIYLCSVVNRAYGYTFGSGTRLTVV.